This T cell receptor (beta chain) came from a study of response to subunit inactivated influenza vaccine. TCRdb reprocessed the RT-PCR reads via MiXCR and lists one record per CDR3 protein. The table lists 500,000 or so distinct CDR3 sequences, 10% to 11% of them singletons, with 9.5% to 15% in the top ten. This clonotype has ten or more counts. Its antigen is currently unknown. V was clipped by 5 bases and J by 2 bases, with 9 bases between them. Germline CDR1 is SGHAT and CDR2 is FQNNGV. The CDR3 covers 14 residues. Study results and caveats: The authors offered the suggestion that each seasonal influenza vaccination recruits few new T cells.

This chain links TRBV11-2 with TRBJ2-2; D remains ambiguous. This receptor was identified in a man between 50 and 59 years old who received an inactivated influenza vaccine. Sequenced material: PBMCs from blood, taken 35 to 45 days after vaccination. CDR3 loop: CASSPILNTGELFF. The CDR3 nucleotides read TGTGCCAGCAGCCCCATCCTAAACACCGGGGAGCTGTTTTTT.